This passage covers 27 T cell receptor beta chains from one sample sequenced in a study of blood T cell repertoires in COVID-19. Sequenced by immunoSEQ multiplex PCR; TCRdb stores in-frame clones only, minus some. The table lists 120,000 or so clones, roughly 78% of them singletons, with 16% in the top ten. The sequencing sample was made of peripheral blood. The receptor source for this set is a man aged 60-69 years with active or convalescent COVID-19.

The V and J genes are TRBV2 and TRBJ2-3; 9 nucleotides match TRBD1. J gave up 4 bases and V 6 bases, and 2 bases lay outside the gene matches. Germline V lookup: CDR1 SNHLY, CDR2 FYNNEI. The CDR3 has 13 amino acids. The CDR3 sequence: CASRGQGSDTQYF. The CDR3 DNA is TGTGCCAGCAGGGGACAGGGTTCAGATACGCAGTATTTT.

V usage is TRBV12-5 and J usage is TRBJ1-1; perhaps TRBD1 as D (5 bases). V lost 4 bases and J lost 1, with 16 bases in between. The length of the CDR3 is 16 residues. CDR1 is LGHNT and CDR2 is FRNRAP in the germline V gene. This chain's CDR3 is CASGSIGTLKNTEAFF. The CDR3 DNA reads TGTGCTAGTGGTTCGATTGGGACTTTAAAGAACACTGAAGCTTTCTTT.

V and J are TRBV9 and TRBJ1-3; 9 bases align to TRBD1. The length of the CDR3 is 17 residues. The germline gives CDR1 SGDLS, CDR2 YYNGEE. After removal of 4 bases from V and 0 bases from J, the junction contained 8 bases not matched to a gene. The CDR3 region is CASSPRTGAHSGNTIYF. CDR3 DNA sequence: TGTGCCAGCAGCCCCCGGACAGGGGCCCACTCTGGAAACACCATATATTTT.

This clone occurred a few times. Other DNA sequences within the sample encode an identical CDR3. The rearrangement joins TRBV18 to TRBJ2-3; 14 bases are a match to TRBD2. The CDR3 covers 16 residues. The trim removed 3 bases at V and 3 bases at J, leaving 2 bases unmatched. The germline V gene encodes CDR1 KGHSH and CDR2 LQKENI. The CDR3, as DNA: TGTGCCAGCTCACCCGGGACTAGCGGGAGAACAGATACGCAGTATTTT. This codes for CASSPGTSGRTDTQYF. Full variable domain (remainder filled in from reference TRBV18 and TRBJ2-3): NAGVMQNPRHLVRRRGQEARLRCSPMKGHSHVYWYRQLPEEGLKFMVYLQKENIIDESGMPKERFSAEFPKEGPSILRIQQVVRGDSAAYFCASSPGTSGRTDTQYFGPGTRLTVL.

V is TRBV20-1 and J is TRBJ2-3; tentative D call: TRBD2 (6 bases). The CDR3 contains 15 residues. Per the germline V gene, CDR1 is DFQATT and CDR2 is SNEGSKA (reference sequence). Between the trimmed V and J ends, which lost 3 bases and 1 base, there was a span of 14 bases. CDR3 DNA sequence: TGCAGTGCTAGTGCGCCATCGGGGGGCACAGATACGCAGTATTTT. This codes for CSASAPSGGTDTQYF.

This clone was detected once. The gene calls are TRBV4-3 and TRBJ2-7; tentatively, D is TRBD2 (5 bases). The V end lost 0 bases, the J end lost 7 bases, and 19 bases lay between the germline ends. Germline CDR1 and CDR2: LGHNA and YSLEER. This CDR3 is 16 amino acids long. The chain's CDR3 is CASSQDLSESGLEQYF. The CDR3 nucleotides read TGCGCCAGCAGCCAAGATCTTTCGGAGAGCGGCTTGGAGCAGTACTTC.

The V call is TRBV2, the J call TRBJ2-6; D gene unclear. CDR3 length: 17 amino acids. Germline V lookup: CDR1 SNHLY, CDR2 FYNNEI. V was clipped by 0 bases and J by 0 bases, with 9 bases between them. CDR3 DNA: TGTGCCAGCAGTGAAGCGCTTCGTAGCTCTGGGGCCAACGTCCTGACTTTC. The encoded protein is CASSEALRSSGANVLTF.

CDR3 sequence (DNA): TGCGCCAGCAGTGAGGGGGGCGGGAACACCGGGGAGCTGTTTTTT. It encodes CASSEGGGNTGELFF. J is TRBJ2-2 and V is TRBV10-1; a possible D gene is TRBD1 (6 bases). There are 15 residues in the CDR3. V lost 2 bases and J lost 1, with 8 bases in between. Germline CDR1 is WNHNN and CDR2 is SYGVQD (reference sequence).

The chain joins TRBV14 to TRBJ1-1; TRBD1 matches at 9 bases. The CDR3 consists of 16 residues. Germline loops: CDR1 SGHDN, CDR2 FVKESK. The ends lost 4 bases at V and 5 bases at J; junction bases unmatched: 11. The CDR3 nucleotides are TGTGCCAGCAGCCCGCTTGCAACAGGGGGCTGGACTGAAGCTTTCTTT. Translating it yields CASSPLATGGWTEAFF. Together with reference TRBV14 and TRBJ1-1, the CDR3 gives the full variable domain: EAGVTQFPSHSVIEKGQTVTLRCDPISGHDNLYWYRRVMGKEIKFLLHFVKESKQDESGMPNNRFLAERTGGTYSTLKVQPAELEDSGVYFCASSPLATGGWTEAFFGQGTRLTVV.

The chain uses TRBV10-3 and TRBJ1-6; weak D call: TRBD1 (5 bases). Germline V gene lookup returns CDR1 ENHRY and CDR2 SYGVKD. The CDR3 is 13 residues long. Trimming shortened V by 9 bases and J by 10 bases, and 16 bases separated the two germline ends. CDR3 coding DNA: TGTGCCATTCGGGACCTTGGGGGGTCACCCCTCCACTTT. It encodes CAIRDLGGSPLHF.

This chain links TRBV28 with TRBJ1-5; TRBD1 agrees at 7 bases. The CDR3 spans 14 residues. Germline loops: CDR1 MDHEN, CDR2 SYDVKM. Trimming cost V 6 bases and J 7 bases; bases outside gene matches: 9. For the CDR3, the DNA is TGTGCCAGCAGCCTAACTTACAGGGGCCAGCCCCAGCATTTT. Amino acids: CASSLTYRGQPQHF.

This rearrangement joins TRBV5-8 to TRBJ2-5; 8 positions match TRBD1. Germline CDR1 is SGHTS and CDR2 is YDEGEE. The CDR3 covers 13 residues. Trimming removed 2 bases from V and 5 bases from J; junction bases left unmatched: 2. The CDR3 nucleotides are TGTGCCAGCAGCTTTAGACAGGGGGAGACCCAGTACTTC. Protein: CASSFRQGETQYF.

The chain combines TRBV28 with TRBJ1-1; tentatively, D is TRBD1 (5 bases). V was cut by 7 bases and J by 4 bases, with 19 bases left in between. Per germline, CDR1 MDHEN and CDR2 SYDVKM. This CDR3 has 15 residues. The CDR3 sequence is CASTKLLGGVTEAFF. The CDR3 DNA reads TGTGCCAGCACCAAGTTGTTGGGGGGGGTCACTGAAGCTTTCTTT.

The CDR3 sequence: CASSLGLAGYEQYF. The CDR3 nucleotides read TGTGCCAGCAGCTTAGGACTAGCGGGCTACGAGCAGTACTTC. This chain joins TRBV7-9 and TRBJ2-7; TRBD2 matches 10 bases. V gave up 1 base and J gave up 3 bases; unmatched junction bases: 0. Germline-derived CDR1 and CDR2 are SEHNR and FQNEAQ (reference sequence). This CDR3 has 14 amino acids. The full variable domain, in which reference TRBV7-9 and TRBJ2-7 provide the parts outside the CDR3, is DTGVSQNPRHKITKRGQNVTFRCDPISEHNRLYWYRQTLGQGPEFLTYFQNEAQLEKSRLLSDRFSAERPKGSFSTLEIQRTEQGDSAMYLCASSLGLAGYEQYFGPGTRLTVT.

This rearrangement joins TRBV7-9 to TRBJ2-7, with a possible D match to TRBD2 (5 bases). Germline lookup yields CDR1 SEHNR and CDR2 FQNEAQ (reference sequence). Trimming removed 9 bases from V and 2 bases from J, with 17 bases in between. The CDR3 contains 14 residues. CDR3 protein: CASGSDAPPYEQYF. CDR3 nucleotides: TGTGCCAGTGGGAGCGATGCTCCCCCCTACGAGCAGTACTTC.

The chain carries TRBV2 and TRBJ2-5, with no clear D. CDR3 length: 12 amino acids. The germline V and J ends were trimmed by 3 bases and 6 bases, with 8 bases remaining between them. The germline gives CDR1 SNHLY, CDR2 FYNNEI. The CDR3 spells CASSELAKTQYF. DNA for the CDR3: TGTGCCAGCAGTGAGTTAGCCAAGACCCAGTACTTC.

The chain recombines TRBV3-1 (or the pseudogene TRBV3-2) with TRBJ2-7, with 8 bases aligning to TRBD1. The CDR3 totals 13 residues. Germline V lookup: CDR1 LGHDT, CDR2 YNNKEL (reference sequence). Trimming at V came to 6 bases and at J to 7 bases, leaving 8 bases not matched to a gene. The CDR3 DNA sequence: TGTGCCAGCAGACCTCAGGGGGCGAGTGAGCAGTACTTC. Protein product: CASRPQGASEQYF.

There are a few counts of this clone. The chain couples TRBV11-2 to TRBJ1-4; D not resolved. The V and J ends lost 5 bases and 0 bases respectively, with 7 bases between them. This CDR3 has 14 amino acids. Germline V gene sequence: CDR1 SGHAT, CDR2 FQNNGV. The CDR3 nucleotides read TGTGCCAGCAGCCAGTCGACAACTAATGAAAAACTGTTTTTT. Residues: CASSQSTTNEKLFF.

V gene TRBV9 combines with J gene TRBJ2-5, with D maybe TRBD2 (6 bases). This CDR3 has 15 amino acids. Trimming took 4 bases from V and 1 from J, leaving 14 bases between them. In germline, CDR1 is SGDLS, CDR2 YYNGEE. The CDR3 loop is CASSPRREPQETQYF. The DNA for the CDR3 is TGTGCCAGCAGCCCCAGGAGGGAGCCCCAAGAGACCCAGTACTTC.

The rearrangement uses TRBV6-2 or TRBV6-3 and TRBJ2-7; 9 bases align to TRBD2. The CDR3 loop spans 15 amino acids. CDR1 and CDR2 from the germline V gene are MNHEY and SVGEGT. After removal of 2 bases from V and 5 bases from J, the junction contained 7 bases not matched to a gene. CDR3 in DNA: TGTGCCAGCAGTTACGTGGTAGCGGGAGTGGACGAGCAGTACTTC. Its protein is CASSYVVAGVDEQYF.

The table lists this clone with a count of one. The chain joins TRBV7-8 to TRBJ1-5; maybe TRBD1 (6 bases). This CDR3 is built from 17 residues. Trimming shortened V by 5 bases and J by 0 bases, and 17 bases separated the two germline ends. The germline gives CDR1 SGHVS, CDR2 FQNEAQ. CDR3 sequence reads: CASSQHPGTNSNQPQHF. The CDR3 region has the DNA TGTGCCAGCAGCCAACACCCCGGGACAAATAGCAATCAGCCCCAGCATTTT.

V usage is TRBV7-2 and J usage is TRBJ2-3; the D gene is possibly TRBD2 (6 bases). Trimming took 1 base from V and 1 from J, leaving 9 bases between them. This CDR3 has 15 amino acids. The V gene's germline CDR1 is SGHTA and CDR2 FQGNSA. As DNA, the CDR3 is TGTGCCAGCAGCTTAGACTCTAGCGGCACAGATACGCAGTATTTT. This codes for CASSLDSSGTDTQYF.

This clone was detected only a few times. The CDR3 DNA reads TGTGCCAGCAGCTTGGAGCGGGAGGGATGGGAGACCCAGTACTTC. Protein: CASSLEREGWETQYF. This rearrangement joins TRBV5-8 to TRBJ2-5; 10 bases align to TRBD2. The germline V gene has CDR1 SGHTS and CDR2 YDEGEE. The junction had 4 bases not matched to a gene; V was cut back by 0 bases and J by 5 bases. This CDR3 comprises 15 residues.

V is TRBV28 and J is TRBJ2-7; TRBD1 matches at 8 bases. CDR1 and CDR2 (germline): MDHEN, SYDVKM. The CDR3 spans 15 residues. V lost 6 bases, J lost 4 bases, and 11 bases stayed unmatched. CDR3 amino acids: CASRFFQGARYEQYF. DNA for the CDR3: TGTGCCAGCAGATTCTTCCAGGGGGCGCGGTACGAGCAGTACTTC.

The sample holds a few counts of this clone. The chain joins TRBV9 to TRBJ2-3; 8 bases are a match to TRBD2. Germline V gene sequence: CDR1 SGDLS, CDR2 YYNGEE. J was trimmed by 0 bases and V by 4 bases; bases with no gene match: 13. The CDR3 is 18 residues long. The CDR3 nucleotides read TGTGCCAGCAGCCCCCCCCTTAGGGCTAGCGGGAGCACAGATACGCAGTATTTT. Its translation: CASSPPLRASGSTDTQYF.

This chain uses TRBV6-5 with TRBJ2-1; 9 positions match TRBD1. Trimming removed 2 bases from V and 7 bases from J; junction bases left unmatched: 3. The CDR3 runs to 14 residues. Germline V lookup: CDR1 MNHEY, CDR2 SVGAGI. Here the CDR3 DNA reads TGTGCCAGCAGTTACACGGACAGGGGTAATGAGCAGTTCTTC. Its translation is CASSYTDRGNEQFF.

The V gene is TRBV5-1, the J gene TRBJ2-7, with D perhaps matching TRBD2 (6 bases). The CDR3 length is 14 residues. Germline V gene data show CDR1 as SGHRS and CDR2 as YFSETQ. V dropped 1 base and J dropped 5 bases, with 13 bases sitting between them. CDR3 sequence: CASSLSLPGDEQYF. Here the CDR3 DNA reads TGCGCCAGCAGCTTGAGCCTGCCGGGGGACGAGCAGTACTTC.